This T cell receptor beta chain was found in a study of cytomegalovirus exposure and HLA in healthy donors. General study results and limits: Cytomegalovirus-associated status was assigned to roughly 160 TCR beta chains.

About this clone: Its antigen is unidentified.

Trimming cost V 5 bases and J 3 bases; bases outside gene matches: 7. The CDR3 loop spans 15 amino acids. Germline V lookup: CDR1 SGHRS, CDR2 YFSETQ. Clones were sequenced by immunoSEQ multiplex PCR, and TCRdb holds only the in-frame ones, with some missing. The sample records a few hundred thousand clones, around 86% being singletons. The chain combines TRBV5-1 with TRBJ1-1, with TRBD1 matching over 10 bases. Input material: PBMCs. The source is a woman aged 18-35 years in good health and CMV-seronegative. The CDR3 is CASRRQGALDTEAFF. DNA of the CDR3: TGCGCCAGCAGACGACAGGGGGCGTTGGACACTGAAGCTTTCTTT.